This TCR beta chain emerged from a study of shared clonotypes between healthy human individuals. Data came from immunoSEQ multiplex PCR; TCRdb stores just in-frame clones and leaves some out. The profile shows approximately 590,000 clones, 95% to 96% of them singletons. Cells designated naive CD8 were CD45RO-negative and were positively selected for CCR7, with terminally differentiated effector memory CD45RA+ cells excluded. All donors were healthy HIV-negative adults lacking recent acute infections or vaccinations. Germline CDR1 reads LGHNT; CDR2 reads FRNRAP. The CDR3 covers 14 residues. V dropped 1 base and J dropped 4 bases, with 10 bases sitting between them.

The receptor's source is a woman under 40 in good health. What was sequenced was naive CD8+ T cells sorted from blood. The chain has TRBV12-5 and TRBJ1-2; tentatively, D is TRBD1 (5 bases). CDR3 nucleotide sequence: TGTGCTAGTGGTTTGGGTCAGGGAATCTATGGCTACACCTTC. Translated: CASGLGQGIYGYTF.